This T cell receptor beta chain came from a study of tumor T cells in aggressive B-cell lymphoma. This clone was seen a handful of times. The CDR3 covers 13 residues. Between the trimmed V and J ends, which lost 2 bases and 2 bases, there was a span of 7 bases. The germline gives CDR1 MNHEY, CDR2 SMNVEV (reference sequence). Produced via immunoSEQ multiplex PCR; TCRdb's table is partial and in-frame only. The sample gives about 1,700 clones, roughly 80% of which show up once; about a tenth is in the top ten. The sequencing sample was made of tumor tissue. The receptor was isolated from an adult with diffuse large B cell lymphoma. V and J are TRBV27 and TRBJ2-7; no clear D. The CDR3 protein is CASSLGDAYEQYF. Here the CDR3 DNA reads TGTGCCAGCAGTTTAGGAGATGCCTACGAGCAGTACTTC.